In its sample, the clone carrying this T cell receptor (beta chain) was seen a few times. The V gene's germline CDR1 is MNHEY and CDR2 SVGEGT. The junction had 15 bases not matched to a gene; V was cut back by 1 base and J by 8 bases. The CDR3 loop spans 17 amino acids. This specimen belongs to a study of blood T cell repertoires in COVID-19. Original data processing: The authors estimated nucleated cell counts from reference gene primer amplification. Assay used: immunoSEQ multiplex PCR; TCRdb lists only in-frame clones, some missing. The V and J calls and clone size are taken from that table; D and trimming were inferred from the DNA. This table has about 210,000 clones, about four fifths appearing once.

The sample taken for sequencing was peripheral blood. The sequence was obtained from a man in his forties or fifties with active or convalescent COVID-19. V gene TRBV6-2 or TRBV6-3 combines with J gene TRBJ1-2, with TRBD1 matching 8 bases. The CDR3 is CASSYFPTLGQAEGYTF. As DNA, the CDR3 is TGTGCCAGCAGTTACTTTCCGACCCTGGGACAGGCAGAAGGCTACACCTTC.